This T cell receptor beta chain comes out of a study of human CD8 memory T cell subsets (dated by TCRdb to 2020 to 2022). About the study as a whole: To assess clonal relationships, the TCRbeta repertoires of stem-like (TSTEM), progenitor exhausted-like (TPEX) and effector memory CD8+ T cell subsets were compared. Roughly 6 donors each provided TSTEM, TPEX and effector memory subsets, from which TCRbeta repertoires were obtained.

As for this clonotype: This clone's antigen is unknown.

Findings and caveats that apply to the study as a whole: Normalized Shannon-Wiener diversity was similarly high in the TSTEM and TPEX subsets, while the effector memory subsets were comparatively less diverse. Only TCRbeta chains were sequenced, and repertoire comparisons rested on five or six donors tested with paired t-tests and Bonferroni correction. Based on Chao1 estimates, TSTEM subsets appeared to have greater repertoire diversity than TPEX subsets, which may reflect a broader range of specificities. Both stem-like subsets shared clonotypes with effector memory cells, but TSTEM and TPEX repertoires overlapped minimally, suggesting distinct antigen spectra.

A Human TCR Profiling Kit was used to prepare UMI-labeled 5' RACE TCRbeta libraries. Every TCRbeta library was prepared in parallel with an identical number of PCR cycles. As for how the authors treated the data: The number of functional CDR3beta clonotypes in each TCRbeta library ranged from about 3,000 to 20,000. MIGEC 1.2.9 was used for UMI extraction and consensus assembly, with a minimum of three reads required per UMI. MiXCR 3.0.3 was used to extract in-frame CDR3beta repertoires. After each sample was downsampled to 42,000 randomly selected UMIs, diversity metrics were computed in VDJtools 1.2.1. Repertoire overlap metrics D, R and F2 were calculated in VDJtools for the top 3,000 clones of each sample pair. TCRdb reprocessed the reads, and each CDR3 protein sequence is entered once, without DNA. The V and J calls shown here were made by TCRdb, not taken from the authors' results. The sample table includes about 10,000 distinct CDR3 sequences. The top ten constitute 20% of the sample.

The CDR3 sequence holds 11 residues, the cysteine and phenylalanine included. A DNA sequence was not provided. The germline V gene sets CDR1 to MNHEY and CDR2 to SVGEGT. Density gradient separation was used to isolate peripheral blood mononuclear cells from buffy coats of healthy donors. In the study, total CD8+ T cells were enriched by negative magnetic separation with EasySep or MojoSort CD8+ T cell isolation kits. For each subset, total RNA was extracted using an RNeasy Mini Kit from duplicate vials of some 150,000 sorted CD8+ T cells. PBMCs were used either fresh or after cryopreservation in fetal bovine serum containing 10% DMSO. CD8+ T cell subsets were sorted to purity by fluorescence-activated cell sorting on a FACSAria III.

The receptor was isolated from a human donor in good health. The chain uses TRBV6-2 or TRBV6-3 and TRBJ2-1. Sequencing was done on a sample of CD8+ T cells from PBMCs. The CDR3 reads CASSPGDEQFF.